This T cell receptor (beta chain) originates from a study of blood T cell repertoires in COVID-19. Study-wide context: PBMCs, B-cell-depleted T cells, or T cells were the source of the cDNA or gDNA that made up the material.

Sequencing was performed with immunoSEQ multiplex PCR; in TCRdb, only in-frame clones are kept and a portion is missing. This table has about 350,000 clones, almost 90% appearing once. V lost 1 base and J lost 3, with 6 bases in between. The CDR3 has 13 residues. The sequence derives from an older woman with COVID-19, enrolled during active disease. The sequencing sample was made of peripheral blood. The V gene is TRBV12-3 or TRBV12-4, the J gene TRBJ1-2; no definite D call. The CDR3 DNA is TGTGCCAGCAGTTTAGGGCAGGACTATGGCTACACCTTC. The encoded protein is CASSLGQDYGYTF.